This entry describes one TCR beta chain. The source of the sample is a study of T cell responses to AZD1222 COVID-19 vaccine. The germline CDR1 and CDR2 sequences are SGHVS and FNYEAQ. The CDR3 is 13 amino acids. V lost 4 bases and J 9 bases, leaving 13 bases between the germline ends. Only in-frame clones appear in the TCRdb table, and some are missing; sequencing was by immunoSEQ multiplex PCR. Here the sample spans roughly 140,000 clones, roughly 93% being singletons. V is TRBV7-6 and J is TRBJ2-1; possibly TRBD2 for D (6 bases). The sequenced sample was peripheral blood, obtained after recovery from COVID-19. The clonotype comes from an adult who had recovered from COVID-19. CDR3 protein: CASSSQGRSEQFF. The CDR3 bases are TGTGCCAGCAGCTCCCAAGGGAGGAGTGAGCAGTTCTTC.